This record covers a single TCR beta chain. Its antigen target is currently unknown. No much larger clone exists at a distance of one base, and base qualities are not known. The germline V gene sets CDR1 to SGDLS and CDR2 to YYNGEE. The CDR3, cysteine through phenylalanine, is 20 amino acids long. This entry keeps only the CDR3 DNA: 60 bases, framed from base 1. V lost 0 bases and J lost 0 bases, and the count of bases not matched to a germline gene is 14. Library generation was performed with the immunoSEQ multiplex PCR assay. Drawn from immuneACCESS, this table holds only the in-frame rearrangements with V and J called that TCRdb kept. Clones are partly lost; checked studies trace under half to an unresolved V gene and leave the rest unexplained. In all, the sample holds 20,000 to 25,000 clones, and about nine tenths of those were seen once. 0.55% to 0.85% of the sample is taken by the ten largest.

These data are taken from a study of T cell repertoires and Cas9 in healthy adults listed by TCRdb under 2018. Regarding the complete study: Within the CD4 and CD8 compartments, the researchers characterized SpCas9-reactive T cells in terms of multi-effector potency, cytotoxicity and lineage determination. Preexisting T cell immunity against the Streptococcus pyogenes Cas9 nuclease (SpCas9) used in CRISPR gene editing was examined in the study. The investigation overall reported the following: In vitro, SpCas9-reactive regulatory T cells were reported to reduce the proliferation and function of SpCas9-reactive effector T cells.

Healthy humans were used as donors in the study. The origin of this receptor is a human donor in good health. The chain is made from TRBV9 and TRBJ2-1, with 8 middle bases fitting TRBD2. What was sequenced was CD4+ effector T cells (CD127+, CD25-, CD137-, CD154-) from PBMCs; culture status not recorded. The nucleotides are TGTGCCAGCAGCGTAGATCCGGGGGGGCCAATAACCGGCTCCTACAATGAGCAGTTCTTC. It translates to CASSVDPGGPITGSYNEQFF.